The following is a T cell receptor (beta chain) sequence with its context. These data belong to a study of blood T cells in healthy people across ages. This CDR3 region has 14 residues. Per germline, CDR1 ENHRY and CDR2 SYGVKD. V shed 5 bases and J shed 5 bases, with 16 bases lying between them. The authors ran a second PCR of about 7 to 12 cycles using a sample-barcoded 5' primer and a J-beta primer mix. MiXCR was run by TCRdb on the 5' RACE reads, yielding one entry per CDR3 protein. The table lists approximately 800,000 distinct CDR3 sequences, roughly 50% of them singletons. This sequence was found in an elderly man in good health. J is TRBJ2-7 and V is TRBV10-3, with D unclear. Source material: blood. CDR3 nucleotide sequence: TGTGCCATCAGTATCGGCAGCCTTCCGGACGAGCAGTACTTC. Protein sequence: CAISIGSLPDEQYF.